Each of the 15 T cell receptor beta chains below was sequenced from the same sample in a study of T-cell reconstitution after alpha-beta-depleted transplantation in children. For TCRbeta, the library was prepared with unique molecular identifiers. TCRdb called the PCR reads again in MiXCR, with one record for every CDR3 protein. The sample holds about 500,000 distinct CDR3 sequences; over 25% are singletons and the top ten take less than 2.5%. The material sequenced was PBMCs from the stem cell graft donor, taken from the stem cell graft. These receptor sequences come from a human donor who donated a stem cell graft to a child with aplastic anemia.

The genes are TRBV11-2 and TRBJ1-2, with TRBD1 as a possible D gene (6 bases). This CDR3 region has 14 residues. The germline CDR1 and CDR2 sequences are SGHAT and FQNNGV. V was trimmed by 5 bases and J by 1 base, leaving 11 bases between them. CDR3 sequence (DNA): TGTGCCAGCAGCCCCCAACAGGGTAACTATGGCTACACCTTC. This gives the protein CASSPQQGNYGYTF.

The chain combines TRBV19 with TRBJ2-1; TRBD1 matches at 7 bases. This CDR3 comprises 15 residues. J was trimmed by 1 base and V by 2 bases; bases with no gene match: 2. The V gene's germline CDR1 is LNHDA and CDR2 SQIVND (reference sequence). CDR3 sequence reads: CASSIKGQSYNEQFF. CDR3 DNA sequence: TGTGCCAGTAGTATAAAGGGACAGTCCTACAATGAGCAGTTCTTC.

This clonotype was recorded only once. Germline and junction disagree at one end, which may indicate a read error. The rearrangement links TRBV18 to TRBJ2-3; D may be TRBD1 (6 bases). This CDR3 region has 15 residues. Germline CDR1 is KGHSH and CDR2 is LQKENI. The CDR3 bases are TGTGCCAGCCCACCCTGGACAGAAAACACAGATACGCAGTATTTT. It translates to CASPPWTENTDTQYF.

This chain connects TRBV4-3 to TRBJ2-2, with TRBD2 matching over 7 bases. The CDR3 runs to 16 residues. The V and J ends lost 3 bases and 4 bases, in that order; junction bases with no gene match: 8. The germline V gene has CDR1 LGHNA and CDR2 YSLEER. The CDR3 loop reads CASSHLGRWGTGELFF. The CDR3 nucleotides are TGCGCCAGCAGCCACCTCGGGAGGTGGGGCACCGGGGAGCTGTTTTTT.

The genes are TRBV7-2 and TRBJ2-3, with D possibly being TRBD1 (6 bases). Germline CDR1 is SGHTA and CDR2 is FQGNSA. Trimming removed 6 bases from V and 4 bases from J, with 17 bases in between. The CDR3 runs 15 residues. This CDR3 is CASRKTGRGADTQYF. Here the CDR3 DNA reads TGTGCCAGCAGAAAAACCGGCAGGGGTGCAGATACGCAGTATTTT.

V and J are TRBV20-1 and TRBJ2-1; perhaps TRBD2 as D (8 bases). V gave up 1 base and J gave up 10 bases, with 20 bases separating them. CDR1 is DFQATT and CDR2 is SNEGSKA in the germline V gene (reference sequence). This CDR3 is 15 amino acids long. The chain's CDR3 is CSARVGVAGQREQFF. DNA of the CDR3: TGCAGTGCTAGAGTGGGGGTAGCGGGACAGAGGGAGCAGTTCTTC.

This clonotype came up once. The V gene is TRBV12-3 or TRBV12-4, the J gene TRBJ2-2; no firm D call. The CDR3 has 14 residues. Trimming pared 0 bases from V and 7 bases from J, leaving 9 bases between. In DNA form, the CDR3 reads TGTGCCAGCAGTTTAGCACGAGATGGCGGGGAGCTGTTTTTT. Encoded protein: CASSLARDGGELFF.

The sample holds a few counts of this clonotype. The chain couples TRBV6-1 to TRBJ1-1, with 7 bases that match TRBD1. The germline CDR1 and CDR2 sequences are MNHNS and SASEGT. With 3 bases clipped from V and 0 bases from J, the junction kept 4 bases outside the gene matches. This CDR3 comprises 15 residues. CDR3 coding DNA: TGTGCCAGCAGTGATAGGACAGGATTGAACACTGAAGCTTTCTTT. As protein: CASSDRTGLNTEAFF.

The rearrangement joins TRBV7-9 to TRBJ2-1; tentatively, D is TRBD1 or TRBD2 (5 bases each). CDR1 and CDR2 from the germline V gene are SEHNR and FQNEAQ (reference sequence). CDR3 size: 16 residues. V was cut by 5 bases and J by 2 bases, with 16 bases left in between. CDR3 coding DNA: TGTGCCAGCAGCACCCGGGGCCCCGGGACCTACAATGAGCAGTTCTTC. Translation gives CASSTRGPGTYNEQFF. Full variable domain (rest looked up from reference TRBV7-9 and TRBJ2-1): DTGVSQNPRHKITKRGQNVTFRCDPISEHNRLYWYRQTLGQGPEFLTYFQNEAQLEKSRLLSDRFSAERPKGSFSTLEIQRTEQGDSAMYLCASSTRGPGTYNEQFFGPGTRLTVL.

This clonotype has a count of ten or more. This sequence joins TRBV7-2 and TRBJ2-2; 9 bases line up with TRBD2. J gave up 4 bases and V 2 bases, and 11 bases lay outside the gene matches. The germline gives CDR1 SGHTA, CDR2 FQGNSA. The CDR3 runs 18 residues. CDR3 protein: CASSLPMAGGRATGELFF. In DNA form, the CDR3 reads TGTGCCAGCAGCTTACCGATGGCGGGAGGGCGGGCCACCGGGGAGCTGTTTTTT.

The chain recombines TRBV6-5 with TRBJ1-3, with D perhaps matching TRBD1 (5 bases). This CDR3 contains 16 residues. V dropped 4 bases and J dropped 0 bases, with 13 bases sitting between them. CDR1 is MNHEY, CDR2 SVGAGI, per germline. CDR3: CASSFRQGYSGNTIYF. CDR3 DNA: TGTGCCAGCAGTTTCCGCCAGGGTTACTCTGGAAACACCATATATTTT.

Concerning this clonotype: This may arise from a read error, as a much more abundant clone is one base away. The gene calls are TRBV20-1 and TRBJ2-6; no firm D call. The length of the CDR3 is 12 residues. Between the trimmed V and J ends, which lost 3 bases and 3 bases, there was a span of 3 bases. The V gene's germline CDR1 is DFQATT and CDR2 SNEGSKA (reference sequence). This CDR3 is CSASDGANVLTF. In DNA, the CDR3 is TGCAGTGCTAGTGATGGGGCCAACGTCCTGACTTTC.

The genes are TRBV12-3 or TRBV12-4 and TRBJ2-1, with 11 positions matching TRBD2. This CDR3 is built from 17 residues. V lost 7 bases, J lost 8 bases, and 16 bases stayed unmatched. The CDR3 DNA reads as TGTGCCAGCACCTCGAGGCTAGGTAGCGGGAGGGCCGATGAGCAGTTCTTC. Translation gives CASTSRLGSGRADEQFF.

This clonotype came up a few times. The CDR3 protein is CSGITGITFPYNEQFF. The CDR3 DNA follows: TGCAGCGGCATCACAGGAATAACGTTCCCCTACAATGAGCAGTTCTTC. The chain uses TRBV29-1 and TRBJ2-1; possible D gene TRBD1, 5 bases. Germline V gives CDR1 SQVTM, CDR2 ANQGSEA. Trimming stripped 7 bases from V and 2 bases from J, with 21 bases between. This CDR3 comprises 16 residues.

The table lists this clonotype with a few counts. The rearrangement uses TRBV7-2 and TRBJ1-4, with D hard to call. The germline V gene has CDR1 SGHTA and CDR2 FQGNSA. Deletions cut 3 bases from V and 7 bases from J, with 12 bases between. The length of the CDR3 is 14 residues. CDR3 in amino acids: CASSFGRTLEKLFF. The CDR3 DNA sequence: TGTGCCAGCAGCTTCGGACGTACCCTTGAAAAACTGTTTTTT. Supplemented by reference TRBV7-2 and TRBJ1-4, the full variable domain reads GAGVSQSPSNKVTEKGKDVELRCDPISGHTALYWYRQSLGQGLEFLIYFQGNSAPDKSGLPSDRFSAERTGGSVSTLTIQRTQQEDSAVYLCASSFGRTLEKLFFGSGTQLSVL.